These T cell receptor beta chains were read from a single sample in a study of blood T cell repertoires in COVID-19. This table comes from immunoSEQ multiplex PCR, and its TCRdb copy is limited to in-frame clones, with some not included. The sample consists of just under 45,000 clones, 80% to 90% of them appearing once. The specimen sequenced was peripheral blood. Source of these receptors: a woman between 35 and 50 years old with acute or convalescent COVID-19. Each CDR3 is given with its conserved first and last residue. The D gene is left open where the match is weak. The size of a clone is reported for some rows only, either as once, few or many, or as a class for expanded clones.

V gene	clone size	D gene	J gene	CDR3 DNA	CDR3 protein
TRBV9	.	TRBD1	TRBJ2-6	TGTGCCAGCAGCTACCCCAGGGGGCGGGCTGGGGCCAACGTCCTGACTTTC	CASSYPRGRAGANVLTF
TRBV7-2	.	.	TRBJ2-7	TGTGCCAGCGCTCTTGACAGTTACGAGCAGTACTTC	CASALDSYEQYF
TRBV7-2	.	.	TRBJ2-7	TGTGCCAGCAGCTTAGTAGGTTTGGGCAGGGGAATTGGGAACGAGCAGTACTTC	CASSLVGLGRGIGNEQYF
TRBV5-4	.	.	TRBJ1-5	TGTGCCAGCAGCTACGGGGGGGCCAAAGGCAATCAGCCCCAGCATTTT	CASSYGGAKGNQPQHF
TRBV7-3	.	.	TRBJ2-7	TGTGCCAGCAGCTCCCCCCCCGAGGGCGAGCAGTACTTC	CASSSPPEGEQYF
TRBV6-5	.	TRBD1	TRBJ1-2	TGTGCCAGCGTCCGACAGGGGGCGAGGGATGGCTACACCTTC	CASVRQGARDGYTF
TRBV6-1	.	.	TRBJ1-2	TGTGCCAGCAGTGAAGCGCTAACAGCCGCCTATGGCTACACCTTC	CASSEALTAAYGYTF
TRBV7-2	.	.	TRBJ2-7	TGTGCCAGCAGCTTAGTTGGGACTGGAGCCTCCTACGAGCAGTACTTC	CASSLVGTGASYEQYF
TRBV12-5	.	TRBD1	TRBJ1-1	TGTGCTAGTGGCCGGACAGGGGCTGAAGCTTTCTTT	CASGRTGAEAFF
TRBV6-4	.	.	TRBJ2-1	TGTGCCAGCAGTGCTGGGCCGAGCTCCTACAATGAGCAGTTCTTC	CASSAGPSSYNEQFF
TRBV11-2	.	TRBD1	TRBJ2-5	TGTGCCAGCAGCCCCTGGACAGGGAGCGGGGAGACCCAGTACTTC	CASSPWTGSGETQYF
TRBV29-1	.	.	TRBJ1-2	TGCAGCGTTGAAGGCCCCGGGTTGGATGGCTACACCTTC	CSVEGPGLDGYTF
TRBV6-2/TRBV6-3	.	TRBD1	TRBJ1-2	TGTGCCAGCAGTTTAGGGGGCCTCTATGGCTACACCTTC	CASSLGGLYGYTF
TRBV10-3	.	TRBD1	TRBJ2-2	TGTGCCATCAGTGAGGGACAGGGAAACACCGGGGAGCTGTTTTTT	CAISEGQGNTGELFF
TRBV19	.	.	TRBJ1-1	TGTGCCAGTAGTAATAAGAACACTGAAGCTTTCTTT	CASSNKNTEAFF
TRBV18	.	TRBD1	TRBJ2-3	TGTGCCAGCCAAGGGACAGGGTCCACAGATACGCAGTATTTT	CASQGTGSTDTQYF
TRBV24-1	.	.	TRBJ2-2	TGTGCCACCAGTGATCCCCTCGGGGAGCTGTTTTTT	CATSDPLGELFF
TRBV5-8	.	TRBD2	TRBJ2-7	TGTGCCAGCACCCCCCCCGGACTAGCGGGCTACGAGCAGTACTTC	CASTPPGLAGYEQYF
TRBV18	.	.	TRBJ2-2	TGTGCCAGCTCACCTAATCCGAACACCGGGGAGCTGTTTTTT	CASSPNPNTGELFF
TRBV10-3	once	TRBD2	TRBJ2-3	TGTGCCATCAGTGAGTCCGGCGGGAGAGGCACAGATACGCAGTATTTT	CAISESGGRGTDTQYF
TRBV7-2	.	TRBD2	TRBJ2-3	TGTGCCAGCAGCCTAGCGGGGGCCGACACAGATACGCAGTATTTT	CASSLAGADTDTQYF
TRBV6-1	.	.	TRBJ1-1	TGTGCCAGCAGTGAAGGGGGGGTAGGGAACACTGAAGCTTTCTTT	CASSEGGVGNTEAFF
TRBV5-1	.	.	TRBJ2-3	TGCGCCACCACGGATGGAGACGGGGATACGCAGTATTTT	CATTDGDGDTQYF
TRBV10-3	.	TRBD2	TRBJ2-1	TGTGCCATCAAAGGGACTAGCGGGAGTTCCTACAATGAGCAGTTCTTC	CAIKGTSGSSYNEQFF
TRBV7-8	.	.	TRBJ1-1	TGTGCCAGCGCCGCGGGGCGCGCCGTGGTGGTGACTTTCTTT	CASAAGRAVVVTFF
TRBV30	.	TRBD2	TRBJ2-7	TGTGCCTGGAGTGTTGGAGCGGGGTTATACGAGCAGTACTTC	CAWSVGAGLYEQYF
TRBV19	.	.	TRBJ2-3	TGTGCCAGTAGAACAGGGCGGGGCACAGATACGCAGTATTTT	CASRTGRGTDTQYF
TRBV11-3	.	.	TRBJ2-3	TGTGCCAGCAGCTTGGCTAGCCCTGGGGATACGCAGTATTTT	CASSLASPGDTQYF
TRBV28	.	TRBD1	TRBJ1-3	TGTGCCAGCAGTTTCCTTGACAGGGATAGAAACACCATATATTTT	CASSFLDRDRNTIYF
TRBV5-1	.	.	TRBJ2-1	TGCGCCAGCAGCACCCAGGCTACCCTCTACAATGAGCAGTTCTTC	CASSTQATLYNEQFF
TRBV29-1	.	TRBD1	TRBJ1-1	TGCAGCGCACGACAGGGCCTCGCTGAAGCTTTCTTT	CSARQGLAEAFF
TRBV28	.	TRBD1	TRBJ1-5	TGTGCCAGCAGCCACGGACAGGGGGCGCGACAGCCCCAGCATTTT	CASSHGQGARQPQHF
TRBV2	.	TRBD1	TRBJ1-3	TGTGCCACCCAACAGGGGGCTGGAAACACCATATATTTT	CATQQGAGNTIYF
TRBV2	.	TRBD1	TRBJ1-5	TGTGCCAGCAGGGGTGGACAGGGAAATCAGCCCCAGCATTTT	CASRGGQGNQPQHF
TRBV6-4	.	.	TRBJ1-2	TGTGCCAGCAGTGGGACATTGGGCTATGGCTACACCTTC	CASSGTLGYGYTF
TRBV6-1	few	.	TRBJ1-2	TGTGCCAGCAGTGAAGACTGGACAGAAGCCTACACCTTC	CASSEDWTEAYTF
TRBV28	.	.	TRBJ1-2	TGTGCCAGCAGCCTTTACTATGGCTACACCTTC	CASSLYYGYTF
TRBV2	.	.	TRBJ1-5	TGTGCCAGCAGCCCCGAGGCGAATCAGCCCCAGCATTTT	CASSPEANQPQHF
TRBV7-9	.	.	TRBJ1-3	TGTGCCAGCAGCCCCGGGGGTAGCTCTGGAAACACCATATATTTT	CASSPGGSSGNTIYF
TRBV5-1	.	TRBD1	TRBJ1-4	TGCGCCAGCAGTTACGCCGGGACAGGGGGTGAAAAACTGTTTTTT	CASSYAGTGGEKLFF
TRBV7-6	.	.	TRBJ2-7	TGTGCCAGCAGCTTATTGTTCTCCACAGGCCACGAGTACGAGCAGTACTTC	CASSLLFSTGHEYEQYF
TRBV4-2	.	TRBD2	TRBJ2-5	TGTGCCAGCAGCCTGACTAGCGGGGGGGGAGAAGAGACCCAGTACTTC	CASSLTSGGGEETQYF